The entry below describes one T cell receptor (beta chain). Its antigen is unknown. This sample stems from a study of T cell responses to AZD1222 COVID-19 vaccine. General study points: Spike-specific TCR breadth and depth were elevated following two AZD1222 doses. Donors, mostly white British, included more females; clonal diversity was possibly underestimated. CD4 TCRs covered the whole spike, strongest at regions 160-218 and 743-854. Nearly half of spike-specific TCRs reportedly target unmutated variant regions.

Method: immunoSEQ multiplex PCR; TCRdb's copy keeps in-frame clones and lacks some. The data show approximately 220,000 clones, about 93% seen once. This TCR was recovered from an adult in good health. The source material was peripheral blood, sampled on day 0 of MenACWY control vaccination.

CDR3 amino acids: CASSLEGAGGPSPLHF. The CDR3 nucleotides read TGCGCCAGCAGCCTGGAGGGGGCAGGCGGGCCATCACCCCTCCACTTT. The chain uses TRBV5-1 and TRBJ1-6; 7 bases line up with TRBD1. Germline V lookup: CDR1 SGHRS, CDR2 YFSETQ. The CDR3 runs 16 residues. The V segment lost 4 bases and the J segment 10 bases; nucleotides outside the gene matches: 14.